A selection of T cell receptor beta chains follows, all from one sample in a study of T cell changes during pregnancy in multiple sclerosis. TCRdb keeps only in-frame clones here, not all; method: immunoSEQ multiplex PCR. The table shows around 68,000 clones, with 91% occurring only once. The sequencing used peripheral blood, collected in the third trimester of pregnancy. The receptors come from a female donor in good health, enrolled as a control in a pregnancy study. The CDR3 runs from the conserved cysteine through the conserved F or W. The D gene is left open where the match is weak. Where a row states a size, it is once, few, many or the class of an expanded clone; other rows omit it.

clone size: -
CDR3 length: 13
D gene: TRBD1
J gene: TRBJ1-2
V gene: TRBV25-1
CDR3 DNA: TGTGCCAGCAGTCCCCTTGGGACAGATGGCTACACCTTC
CDR3 protein: CASSPLGTDGYTF

clone size: -
CDR3 length: 15
D gene: TRBD2
J gene: TRBJ2-7
V gene: TRBV5-1
CDR3 DNA: TGCGCCAGCAGCTTAGAGCGGGGGGATAGCTACGAGCAGTACTTC
CDR3 protein: CASSLERGDSYEQYF

clone size: -
CDR3 length: 15
D gene: -
J gene: TRBJ2-2
V gene: TRBV4-1
CDR3 DNA: TGCGCCAGCAGCCAAGATGCGCCCAGGACCGGGGAGCTGTTTTTT
CDR3 protein: CASSQDAPRTGELFF

clone size: -
CDR3 length: 16
D gene: TRBD2
J gene: TRBJ2-5
V gene: TRBV6-1
CDR3 DNA: TGTGCCAGCAGTGAAGCCATTGTAGCGGGGGGGGAGACCCAGTACTTC
CDR3 protein: CASSEAIVAGGETQYF

clone size: -
CDR3 length: 15
D gene: -
J gene: TRBJ1-6
V gene: TRBV19
CDR3 DNA: TGTGCCAGTAGTATTGAGACGGCGAGGGATTCACCCCTCCACTTT
CDR3 protein: CASSIETARDSPLHF

clone size: -
CDR3 length: 13
D gene: -
J gene: TRBJ2-7
V gene: TRBV7-9
CDR3 DNA: TGTGCCAGCAGCCCCCCCGGTTCCTACGAGCAGTACTTC
CDR3 protein: CASSPPGSYEQYF

clone size: -
CDR3 length: 13
D gene: -
J gene: TRBJ2-2
V gene: TRBV10-2
CDR3 DNA: TGCGCCAGCAGGATAACTAGGACCGGGGAGCTGTTTTTT
CDR3 protein: CASRITRTGELFF

clone size: -
CDR3 length: 13
D gene: -
J gene: TRBJ1-1
V gene: TRBV30
CDR3 DNA: TGTGCTTACAAAAGGGGGGGCAGTTCTGAAGCTTTCTTT
CDR3 protein: CAYKRGGSSEAFF

clone size: few
CDR3 length: 14
D gene: -
J gene: TRBJ2-7
V gene: TRBV2
CDR3 DNA: TGTGCCAGCAGGGCCGACATCCTCTTCTACGAGCAGTACTTC
CDR3 protein: CASRADILFYEQYF

clone size: -
CDR3 length: 16
D gene: TRBD1
J gene: TRBJ1-5
V gene: TRBV10-3
CDR3 DNA: TGTGCCATCAGTGACCCGGGACAGGGGGCAGGTCAGCCCCAGCATTTT
CDR3 protein: CAISDPGQGAGQPQHF